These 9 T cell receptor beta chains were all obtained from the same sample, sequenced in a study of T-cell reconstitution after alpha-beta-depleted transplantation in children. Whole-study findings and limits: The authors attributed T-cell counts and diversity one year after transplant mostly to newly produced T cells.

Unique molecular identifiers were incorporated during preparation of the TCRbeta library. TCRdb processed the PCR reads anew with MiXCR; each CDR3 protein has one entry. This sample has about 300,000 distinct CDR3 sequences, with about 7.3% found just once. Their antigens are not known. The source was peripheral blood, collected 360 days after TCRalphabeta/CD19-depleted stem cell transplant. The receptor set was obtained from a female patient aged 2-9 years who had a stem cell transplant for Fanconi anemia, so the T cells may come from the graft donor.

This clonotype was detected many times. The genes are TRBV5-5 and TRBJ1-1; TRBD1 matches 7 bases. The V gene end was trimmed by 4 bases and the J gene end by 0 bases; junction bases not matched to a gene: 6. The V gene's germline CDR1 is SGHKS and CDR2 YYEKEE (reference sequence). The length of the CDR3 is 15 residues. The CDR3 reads CASSLLTGMNTEAFF. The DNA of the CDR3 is TGTGCCAGCAGCCTTCTGACAGGGATGAACACTGAAGCTTTCTTT.

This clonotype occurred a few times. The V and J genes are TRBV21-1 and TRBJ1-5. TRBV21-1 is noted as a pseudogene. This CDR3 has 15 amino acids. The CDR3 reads CASTQTVFRNQPQHF. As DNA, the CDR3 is TGTGCCAGCACACAGACGGTTTTCCGCAATCAGCCCCAGCATTTT.

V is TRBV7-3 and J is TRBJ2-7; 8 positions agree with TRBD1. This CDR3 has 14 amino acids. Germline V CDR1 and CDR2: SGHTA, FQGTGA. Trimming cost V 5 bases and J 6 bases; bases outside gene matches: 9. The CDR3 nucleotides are TGTGCCAGCAGCCCCAACGCAGGGGGCGGCGAGCAGTACTTC. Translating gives CASSPNAGGGEQYF.

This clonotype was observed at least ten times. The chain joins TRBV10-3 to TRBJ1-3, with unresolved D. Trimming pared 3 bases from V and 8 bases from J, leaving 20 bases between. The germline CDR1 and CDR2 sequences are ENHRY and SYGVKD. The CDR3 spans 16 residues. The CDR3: CAISDDRDLFGDTIYF. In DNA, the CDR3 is TGTGCCATCAGTGATGACCGGGATCTCTTCGGGGACACCATATATTTT.

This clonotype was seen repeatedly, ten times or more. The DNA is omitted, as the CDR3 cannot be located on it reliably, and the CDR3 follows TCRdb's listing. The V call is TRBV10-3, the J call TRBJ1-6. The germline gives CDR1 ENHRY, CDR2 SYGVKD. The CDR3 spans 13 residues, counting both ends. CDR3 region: CAISDVASGTSHF.

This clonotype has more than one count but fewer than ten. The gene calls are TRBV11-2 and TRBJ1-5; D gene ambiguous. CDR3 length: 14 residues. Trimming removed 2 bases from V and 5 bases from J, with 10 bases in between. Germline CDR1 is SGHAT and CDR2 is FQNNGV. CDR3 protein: CASSLPGRDQPQHF. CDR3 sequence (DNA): TGTGCCAGCAGCTTACCCGGACGGGATCAGCCCCAGCATTTT.

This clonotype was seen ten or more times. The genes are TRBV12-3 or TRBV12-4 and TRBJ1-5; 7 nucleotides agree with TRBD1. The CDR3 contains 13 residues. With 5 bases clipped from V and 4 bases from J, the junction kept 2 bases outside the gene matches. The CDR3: CASSARGNQPQHF. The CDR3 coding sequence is TGTGCCAGCAGTGCCAGGGGGAATCAGCCCCAGCATTTT.

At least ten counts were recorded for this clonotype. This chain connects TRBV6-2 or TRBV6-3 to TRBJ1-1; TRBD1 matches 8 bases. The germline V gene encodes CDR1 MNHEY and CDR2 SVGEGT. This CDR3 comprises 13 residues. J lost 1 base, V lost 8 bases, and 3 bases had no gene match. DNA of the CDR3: TGTGCCAGCGAAGGACAGGGGAACACTGAAGCTTTCTTT. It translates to CASEGQGNTEAFF.

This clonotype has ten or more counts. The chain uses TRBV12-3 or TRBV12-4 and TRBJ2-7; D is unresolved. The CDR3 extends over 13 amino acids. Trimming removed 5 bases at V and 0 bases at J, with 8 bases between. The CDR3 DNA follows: TGTGCCAGCAGTGGTCCGAGCTCCTACGAGCAGTACTTC. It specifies CASSGPSSYEQYF.